These T cell receptor beta chains were read from a single sample in a study of OX40 agonist ivuxolimab in advanced cancers. Data came from immunoSEQ multiplex PCR; TCRdb stores just in-frame clones and leaves some out. The sample lists 20,000 to 25,000 clones; approximately 91% were seen once. The sequencing used CD4+ or CD8+ T cells sorted from blood, collected in a trial of the OX40 agonist ivuxolimab. The receptors here all came from an adult with an advanced solid tumor such as melanoma, head and neck, liver or kidney cancer. Both conserved end residues are part of each CDR3. D genes are given only for firm matches. The size field is filled for only some rows; it gives once, few, many or a size class.

>-|TRBV7-2|TRBJ1-2|-
TGTGCCAGCACCTTACAACTACAGGAGAACTATGGCTACACCTTC
CASTLQLQENYGYTF
>-|TRBV4-3|TRBJ1-4|once
TGCGCCAGCAGCCCTACGGCATCAACTAATGAAAAACTGTTTTTT
CASSPTASTNEKLFF
>-|TRBV28|TRBJ2-5|-
TGTGCCACCCGCCGTGGCAGTAAAGAGACCCAGTACTTC
CATRRGSKETQYF
>TRBD1|TRBV19|TRBJ1-5|-
TGTGCCAGTAGTCCAGCCCGGGGACAGGGAGGGCAACCCCAGCATTTT
CASSPARGQGGQPQHF
>-|TRBV28|TRBJ2-1|-
TGTGCCAGCAGCGGGGCCAAGGGGGAAGGGTACAATGAGCAGTTCTTC
CASSGAKGEGYNEQFF
>-|TRBV19|TRBJ2-2|once
TGTGCCAGTAGTAAGCCTACACCGAACACCGGGGAGCTGTTTTTT
CASSKPTPNTGELFF
>-|TRBV29-1|TRBJ2-3|once
TGCAGCGCCTCAGGGTTTTCGACAGATACGCAGTATTTT
CSASGFSTDTQYF
>TRBD2|TRBV2|TRBJ2-4|-
TGTGCCACCCGACCGGGGGGAATATTCAAAAACATTCAGTACTTC
CATRPGGIFKNIQYF
>-|TRBV11-2|TRBJ1-1|-
TGTGCCAGCAGCTTAGTATTACCGCAGGGAGATGAAGCTTTCTTT
CASSLVLPQGDEAFF
>TRBD2|TRBV2|TRBJ2-5|-
TGTGCCAGCAGTGAACTCGTCGGGGGGGCCAGCCTTGAGACCCAGTACTTC
CASSELVGGASLETQYF